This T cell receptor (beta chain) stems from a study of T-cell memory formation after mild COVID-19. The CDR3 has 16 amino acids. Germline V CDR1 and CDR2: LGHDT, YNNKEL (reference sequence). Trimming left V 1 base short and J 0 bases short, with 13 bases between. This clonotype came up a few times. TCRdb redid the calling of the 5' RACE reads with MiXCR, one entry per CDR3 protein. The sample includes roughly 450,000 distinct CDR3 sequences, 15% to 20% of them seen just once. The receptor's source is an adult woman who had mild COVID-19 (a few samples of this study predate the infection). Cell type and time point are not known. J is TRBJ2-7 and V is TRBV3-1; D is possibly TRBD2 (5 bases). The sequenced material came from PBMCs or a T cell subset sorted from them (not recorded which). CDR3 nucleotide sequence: TGTGCCAGCAGCCAAGGGCTAGCTTTGAGCTCCTACGAGCAGTACTTC. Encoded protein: CASSQGLALSSYEQYF.